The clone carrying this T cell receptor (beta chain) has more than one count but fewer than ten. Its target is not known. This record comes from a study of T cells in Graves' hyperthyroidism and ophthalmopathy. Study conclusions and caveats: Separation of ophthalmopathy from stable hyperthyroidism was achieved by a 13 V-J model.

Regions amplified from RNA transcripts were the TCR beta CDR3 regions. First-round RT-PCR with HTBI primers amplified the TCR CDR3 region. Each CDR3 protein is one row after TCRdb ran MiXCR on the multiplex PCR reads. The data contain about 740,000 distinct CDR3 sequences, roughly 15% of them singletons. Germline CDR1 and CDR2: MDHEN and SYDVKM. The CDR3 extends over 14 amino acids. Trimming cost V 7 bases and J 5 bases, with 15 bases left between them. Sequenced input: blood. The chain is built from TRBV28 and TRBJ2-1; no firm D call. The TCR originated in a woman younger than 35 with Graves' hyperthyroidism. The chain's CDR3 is CASTLRRPNNEQFF. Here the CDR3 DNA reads TGTGCCAGCACCCTTAGGCGGCCCAACAATGAGCAGTTCTTC.